The 8 T cell receptor beta chains below were found in one sample sequenced in a study of blood T cell repertoires in COVID-19. Here immunoSEQ multiplex PCR was the method, and the copy in TCRdb shows in-frame clones only, minus some. The sample contains fewer than 25,000 clones, around 87% of which appear only once. The sample was peripheral blood. These receptors were collected from a human donor with active COVID-19. The donor label of this sample is uncertain.

The V gene is TRBV14, the J gene TRBJ2-1; 7 bases line up with TRBD1. CDR3 size: 14 residues. With 2 bases clipped from V and 5 bases from J, the junction kept 3 bases outside the gene matches. Germline CDR1 SGHDN, CDR2 FVKESK. The CDR3 DNA reads TGTGCCAGCAGCCAATTAGGGACAGACAATGAGCAGTTCTTC. It specifies CASSQLGTDNEQFF.

The chain employs TRBV19 and TRBJ1-3; no reliable D call. CDR3 length: 15 amino acids. Germline CDR1 and CDR2: LNHDA and SQIVND (reference sequence). Between the trimmed V and J ends, which lost 8 bases and 3 bases, there was a span of 17 bases. CDR3 in DNA: TGTGCCAGTGTCCCACCTCTACGGTTTGGAAACACCATATATTTT. The encoded protein is CASVPPLRFGNTIYF. Filled out from reference TRBV19 and TRBJ1-3, the complete variable domain reads DGGITQSPKYLFRKEGQNVTLSCEQNLNHDAMYWYRQDPGQGLRLIYYSQIVNDFQKGDIAEGYSVSREKKESFPLTVTSAQKNPTAFYLCASVPPLRFGNTIYFGEGSWLTVV.

The chain couples TRBV27 to TRBJ2-7; TRBD2 might be the D (6 bases). CDR1 MNHEY and CDR2 SMNVEV come from the germline V gene (reference sequence). Between the trimmed V and J ends, which lost 0 bases and 3 bases, there was a span of 12 bases. The CDR3 spans 15 residues. This chain's CDR3 is CASSLSILAHYEQYF. The CDR3, as DNA: TGTGCCAGCAGTTTATCGATTCTAGCGCACTACGAGCAGTACTTC.

The chain combines TRBV11-2 with TRBJ1-4; the D gene is possibly TRBD1 (6 bases). This CDR3 has 14 amino acids. Trimming removed 4 bases from V and 5 bases from J, with 11 bases in between. CDR1 and CDR2 (germline): SGHAT, FQNNGV. The CDR3 region has the DNA TGTGCCAGCAGCTCGGGACACGAGAATGAAAAACTGTTTTTT. Translating gives CASSSGHENEKLFF.

V usage is TRBV5-4 and J usage is TRBJ2-3; 14 bases map to TRBD2. Germline V lookup: CDR1 SGHNT, CDR2 YYREEE (reference sequence). CDR3 length: 15 residues. Losses at the gene ends were 3 bases for V and 6 bases for J; bases not matched to a gene: 3. The CDR3 DNA sequence: TGTGCCAGCAGCTGGACTAGCGGGGGGTCCGATACGCAGTATTTT. It codes for CASSWTSGGSDTQYF. Drawing the rest from reference TRBV5-4 and TRBJ2-3, the complete variable domain is ETGVTQSPTHLIKTRGQQVTLRCSSQSGHNTVSWYQQALGQGPQFIFQYYREEENGRGNFPPRFSGLQFPNYSSELNVNALELDDSALYLCASSWTSGGSDTQYFGPGTRLTVL.

The J gene is TRBJ2-2, the V gene TRBV5-4, with 13 bases aligning to TRBD2. The germline V gene has CDR1 SGHNT and CDR2 YYREEE (reference sequence). The V gene end was trimmed by 4 bases and the J gene end by 3 bases; junction bases not matched to a gene: 6. CDR3 size: 17 residues. For the CDR3, the DNA is TGTGCCAGCAGCCGGGCGGGACTAGCGGGATACACCGGGGAGCTGTTTTTT. This sequence encodes CASSRAGLAGYTGELFF.

The rearrangement uses TRBV7-9 and TRBJ1-1; D gene uncertain. Germline CDR1 SEHNR, CDR2 FQNEAQ (reference sequence). The CDR3 is 13 amino acids. The V end lost 1 base, the J end lost 2 bases, and 5 bases lay between the germline ends. For the CDR3, the DNA is TGTGCCAGCAGCTTAGACAGAAACACTGAAGCTTTCTTT. It encodes CASSLDRNTEAFF.

The chain joins TRBV5-4 to TRBJ2-7; 13 bases are shared with TRBD2. The CDR3 totals 17 residues. The junction had 9 bases not matched to a gene; V was cut back by 4 bases and J by 2 bases. Germline V CDR1 and CDR2: SGHNT, YYREEE (reference sequence). Written as DNA, the CDR3 is TGTGCCAGCAGCACCCGGACTAGCGGGAGTTGGACCTACGAGCAGTACTTC. Translating it yields CASSTRTSGSWTYEQYF.